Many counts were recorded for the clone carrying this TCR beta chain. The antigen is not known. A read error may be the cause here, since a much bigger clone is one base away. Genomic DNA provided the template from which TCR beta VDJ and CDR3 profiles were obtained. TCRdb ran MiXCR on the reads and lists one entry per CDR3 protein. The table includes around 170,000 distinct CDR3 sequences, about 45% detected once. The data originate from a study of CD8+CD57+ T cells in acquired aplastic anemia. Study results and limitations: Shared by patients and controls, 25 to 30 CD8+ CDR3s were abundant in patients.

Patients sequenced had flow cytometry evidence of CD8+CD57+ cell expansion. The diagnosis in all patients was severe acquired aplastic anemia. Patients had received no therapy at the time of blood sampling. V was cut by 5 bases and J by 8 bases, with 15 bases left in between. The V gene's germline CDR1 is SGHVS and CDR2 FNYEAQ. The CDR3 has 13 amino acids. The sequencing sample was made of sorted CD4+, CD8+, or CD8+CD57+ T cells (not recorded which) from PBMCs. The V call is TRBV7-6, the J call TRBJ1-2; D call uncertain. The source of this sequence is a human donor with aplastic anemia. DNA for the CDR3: TGTGCCAGCAGCGGACGGGAGGGCGAAGGCTACACCTTC. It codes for CASSGREGEGYTF.